Listed below are T cell receptor beta chains from one sample, sequenced in a study of T cells after yellow fever vaccination. TCRdb analysed the 5' RACE reads with MiXCR anew, one entry per CDR3 protein. The sample has 200,000 to 300,000 distinct CDR3 sequences, about 7% seen once. The specimen comprised CD4+ T cells sorted from PBMCs, sampled 15 days after the yellow fever booster vaccination. These receptors all come from a man under 40 who received the YFV17D yellow fever vaccine. Each CDR3 is given with its conserved first and last residue. Each record gives: CDR3 protein, CDR3 DNA, clone size, J gene, V gene, D gene. A D gene is named only where the DNA matches it firmly. Part of the rows lack a size; the others show once, few, many or a class for expanded clones.

CDR3 protein: CASSLRLTPANEQFF
CDR3 DNA: TGTGCCAGCAGCTTAAGACTGACTCCTGCCAATGAGCAGTTCTTC
clone size: few
J gene: TRBJ2-1
V gene: TRBV7-2
D gene: NA

CDR3 protein: CASRQSGTGGTFGTDTQYF
CDR3 DNA: TGTGCCAGCCGGCAATCCGGGACAGGGGGGACCTTCGGCACAGATACGCAGTATTTT
clone size: NA
J gene: TRBJ2-3
V gene: TRBV11-2
D gene: TRBD1

CDR3 protein: CSGTGQGTDTQYF
CDR3 DNA: TGCAGCGGGACGGGACAGGGTACAGATACGCAGTATTTT
clone size: few
J gene: TRBJ2-3
V gene: TRBV29-1
D gene: TRBD1

CDR3 protein: CASSQARGQRTDTQYF
CDR3 DNA: TGTGCCAGCAGCCAAGCGAGGGGCCAGAGGACAGATACGCAGTATTTT
clone size: NA
J gene: TRBJ2-3
V gene: TRBV4-2
D gene: NA

CDR3 protein: CASSSPTEGTQYF
CDR3 DNA: TGCGCCAGCAGCTCCCCTACCGAGGGTACGCAGTATTTT
clone size: few
J gene: TRBJ2-3
V gene: TRBV5-1
D gene: NA

CDR3 protein: CASSLDSGLAQETQYF
CDR3 DNA: TGTGCCAGCAGCTTAGATAGCGGACTAGCGCAAGAGACCCAGTACTTC
clone size: many
J gene: TRBJ2-5
V gene: TRBV7-2
D gene: TRBD2

CDR3 protein: CASSSILNFSYNEQFF
CDR3 DNA: TGTGCCAGCAGTTCCATACTCAATTTCTCCTACAATGAGCAGTTCTTC
clone size: many
J gene: TRBJ2-1
V gene: TRBV6-5
D gene: NA

CDR3 protein: CASSQNSGTAYGYTF
CDR3 DNA: TGCGCCAGCAGCCAGAACTCCGGGACAGCCTATGGCTACACCTTC
clone size: few
J gene: TRBJ1-2
V gene: TRBV4-3
D gene: TRBD1

CDR3 protein: CVVLEVGTDTQYF
CDR3 DNA: TGCGTCGTCCTGGAGGTGGGCACAGATACGCAGTATTTT
clone size: NA
J gene: TRBJ2-3
V gene: TRBV20-1
D gene: NA

CDR3 protein: CASSQGRGLDAGEQYF
CDR3 DNA: TGTGCCAGCAGCCAGGGACGGGGACTAGATGCGGGCGAGCAGTACTTC
clone size: NA
J gene: TRBJ2-7
V gene: TRBV3-1
D gene: TRBD2

CDR3 protein: CASSEGGGGSSFNEQFF
CDR3 DNA: TGTGCCAGCAGCGAAGGAGGCGGGGGGAGCTCCTTCAATGAGCAGTTCTTC
clone size: NA
J gene: TRBJ2-1
V gene: TRBV5-4
D gene: TRBD2

CDR3 protein: CASSLSHGTLWGANVLTF
CDR3 DNA: TGTGCCAGCAGTTTAAGCCACGGGACCTTGTGGGGGGCCAACGTCCTGACTTTC
clone size: NA
J gene: TRBJ2-6
V gene: TRBV27
D gene: NA

CDR3 protein: CASSPRGPANEQFF
CDR3 DNA: TGTGCCAGCAGCCCTCGAGGACCAGCCAATGAGCAGTTCTTC
clone size: few
J gene: TRBJ2-1
V gene: TRBV7-3
D gene: NA

CDR3 protein: CASSYGALEAFF
CDR3 DNA: TGTGCCAGCAGTTACGGGGCTCTTGAAGCTTTCTTT
clone size: NA
J gene: TRBJ1-1
V gene: TRBV12-3/TRBV12-4
D gene: NA

CDR3 protein: CSARDETRTGDTGELFF
CDR3 DNA: TGCAGTGCTAGAGATGAAACAAGGACAGGGGACACCGGGGAGCTGTTTTTT
clone size: many
J gene: TRBJ2-2
V gene: TRBV20-1
D gene: TRBD1

CDR3 protein: CASSFPTWDAPYEQYF
CDR3 DNA: TGTGCCAGCAGTTTCCCGACGTGGGACGCTCCCTACGAGCAGTACTTC
clone size: NA
J gene: TRBJ2-7
V gene: TRBV6-2/TRBV6-3
D gene: NA

CDR3 protein: CASSPRDRGPEKLFF
CDR3 DNA: TGTGCCAGCAGCCCGCGGGACAGGGGCCCTGAAAAACTGTTTTTT
clone size: NA
J gene: TRBJ1-4
V gene: TRBV7-2
D gene: TRBD1

CDR3 protein: CSALRDRGPSNQPQHF
CDR3 DNA: TGCAGTGCTCTCCGGGACAGGGGGCCTAGCAATCAGCCCCAGCATTTT
clone size: few
J gene: TRBJ1-5
V gene: TRBV20-1
D gene: TRBD1

CDR3 protein: CASSLFEYGSSYEQYF
CDR3 DNA: TGCGCCAGCAGCTTGTTCGAGTATGGGAGCTCCTACGAGCAGTACTTC
clone size: many
J gene: TRBJ2-7
V gene: TRBV5-1
D gene: NA

CDR3 protein: CASSDVGRYTEAFF
CDR3 DNA: TGTGCCAGCAGTGATGTGGGCCGCTACACTGAAGCTTTCTTT
clone size: few
J gene: TRBJ1-1
V gene: TRBV25-1
D gene: NA

CDR3 protein: CASSLMAGVSTDTQYF
CDR3 DNA: TGTGCCAGCAGCTTAATGGCGGGAGTCAGTACAGATACGCAGTATTTT
clone size: NA
J gene: TRBJ2-3
V gene: TRBV7-2
D gene: TRBD2

CDR3 protein: CASSSSGNQPQHF
CDR3 DNA: TGTGCCAGCAGCTCGTCAGGCAATCAGCCCCAGCATTTT
clone size: NA
J gene: TRBJ1-5
V gene: TRBV7-2
D gene: NA

CDR3 protein: CSARTDPNGYTF
CDR3 DNA: TGCAGTGCTAGGACGGATCCCAATGGCTACACCTTC
clone size: NA
J gene: TRBJ1-2
V gene: TRBV20-1
D gene: NA

CDR3 protein: CSARDRNRRLRASTEAFF
CDR3 DNA: TGCAGTGCTAGAGATAGAAATAGACGGCTACGGGCGAGCACTGAAGCTTTCTTT
clone size: NA
J gene: TRBJ1-1
V gene: TRBV20-1
D gene: NA

CDR3 protein: CASSRDFLRQTGVQETQYF
CDR3 DNA: TGTGCCAGCAGCCGAGACTTTCTTCGGCAAACAGGGGTCCAAGAGACCCAGTACTTC
clone size: NA
J gene: TRBJ2-5
V gene: TRBV11-2
D gene: TRBD1

CDR3 protein: CAISAGRDEQFF
CDR3 DNA: TGTGCCATCAGTGCGGGGAGGGATGAGCAGTTCTTC
clone size: NA
J gene: TRBJ2-1
V gene: TRBV10-3
D gene: TRBD2

CDR3 protein: CASSRRERDGYTF
CDR3 DNA: TGTGCCAGCAGCCGGAGGGAGAGGGATGGCTACACCTTC
clone size: many
J gene: TRBJ1-2
V gene: TRBV12-3/TRBV12-4
D gene: NA